The 32 T cell receptor beta chains presented below share a single source sample, sequenced in a study of blood T cell repertoires in COVID-19. Sequencing used immunoSEQ multiplex PCR; TCRdb keeps in-frame clones, though not all of them. The sample gives some 150,000 clones, just under 90% of which show up once; 3.7% is in the top ten. The sequenced sample consisted of peripheral blood. The receptors were sampled from a man aged 18-30 years with active or convalescent COVID-19.

The V call is TRBV5-1, the J call TRBJ2-3, with 7 bases aligning to TRBD1. CDR1 SGHRS and CDR2 YFSETQ come from the germline V gene. CDR3 length: 14 residues. Trimming took 6 bases from V and 2 from J; bases not matched to a gene: 6. The DNA of the CDR3 is TGCGCCAGCAAGGGGACAGTGCTCACAGATACGCAGTATTTT. It yields the protein CASKGTVLTDTQYF.

Only a few counts were recorded for this clone. This chain uses TRBV19 with TRBJ2-3, with D possibly being TRBD1 (6 bases). The CDR3 loop spans 15 amino acids. Per the germline V gene, CDR1 is LNHDA and CDR2 is SQIVND (reference sequence). The V gene lost 0 bases and the J gene lost 5 bases, with 12 bases spanning the gap. The CDR3: CASSIDGQGRDTQYF. DNA of the CDR3: TGTGCCAGTAGTATAGATGGGCAGGGGAGAGATACGCAGTATTTT.

The chain carries TRBV7-9 and TRBJ1-1; D is unresolved. This CDR3 spans 13 amino acids. In germline, CDR1 is SEHNR, CDR2 FQNEAQ (reference sequence). With 5 bases removed from V and 0 bases from J, the gap between germline ends came to 7 bases. The CDR3 loop reads CASSKEVNTEAFF. In DNA form, the CDR3 reads TGTGCCAGCAGCAAGGAGGTGAACACTGAAGCTTTCTTT. Supplemented by reference TRBV7-9 and TRBJ1-1, the full variable domain reads DTGVSQNPRHKITKRGQNVTFRCDPISEHNRLYWYRQTLGQGPEFLTYFQNEAQLEKSRLLSDRFSAERPKGSFSTLEIQRTEQGDSAMYLCASSKEVNTEAFFGQGTRLTVV.

The CDR3 bases are TGCGCCAGTGAGACAGGACGGGGCACAGATACGCAGTATTTT. It encodes CASETGRGTDTQYF. The chain recombines TRBV5-1 with TRBJ2-3, with D tentatively TRBD1 (6 bases). Germline CDR1 and CDR2: SGHRS and YFSETQ. CDR3 length: 14 amino acids. The V and J ends lost 8 bases and 1 base respectively, with 14 bases between them.

The chain links TRBV2 to TRBJ2-1; 10 bases match TRBD2. Germline V gene sequence: CDR1 SNHLY, CDR2 FYNNEI. V dropped 7 bases and J dropped 8; count of bases not matched to a gene: 8. This CDR3 comprises 14 residues. CDR3 in DNA: TGTGCCAGCACCCTTAGCGGGGGGAGACATGAGCAGTTCTTC. This sequence encodes CASTLSGGRHEQFF.

The chain joins TRBV14 to TRBJ2-5, with D unresolved. Germline V gene sequence: CDR1 SGHDN, CDR2 FVKESK. V dropped 2 bases and J dropped 5 bases, with 6 bases sitting between them. This CDR3 contains 12 residues. CDR3 nucleotide sequence: TGTGCCAGCAGCCAATCTTTGGAGACCCAGTACTTC. Its protein product is CASSQSLETQYF.

In DNA form, the CDR3 reads TGTGCCAGCAGCTACGGCTACGAGCAGTACTTC. This translates into CASSYGYEQYF. This chain links TRBV5-4 with TRBJ2-7; unclear D gene. V gave up 3 bases and J gave up 3 bases, with 4 bases separating them. The CDR3 has 11 residues. The germline gives CDR1 SGHNT, CDR2 YYREEE (reference sequence).

The chain is built from TRBV19 and TRBJ1-5; no clear D gene. The germline gives CDR1 LNHDA, CDR2 SQIVND (reference sequence). The CDR3 loop spans 14 amino acids. V lost 6 bases to trimming and J lost 6 bases, with 15 bases between them. The CDR3 reads CASSLNKPGQPQHF. The CDR3 DNA reads as TGTGCCAGTAGCCTTAACAAACCGGGTCAGCCCCAGCATTTT.

V and J are TRBV7-8 and TRBJ2-7; D gene unclear. V lost 6 bases to trimming and J lost 4 bases, with 19 bases between them. Germline V gene lookup returns CDR1 SGHVS and CDR2 FQNEAQ. The CDR3 sequence is 15 residues long. The CDR3 protein is CASSPVYNLVYEQYF. The CDR3, as DNA: TGTGCCAGCAGTCCCGTTTATAACTTAGTTTACGAGCAGTACTTC.

V gene TRBV18 combines with J gene TRBJ1-5; 7 nucleotides line up with TRBD1. The CDR3 runs 15 residues. Germline-derived CDR1 and CDR2 are KGHSH and LQKENI. V shed 5 bases and J 7 bases; nucleotides not matched to a gene: 11. DNA for the CDR3: TGTGCCAGCTCAACCAACAGGGGCTGGGGACAGCCCCAGCATTTT. It translates to CASSTNRGWGQPQHF.

This sequence joins TRBV18 and TRBJ2-7, with 9 bases that match TRBD2. J was trimmed by 12 bases and V by 3 bases; bases with no gene match: 6. This CDR3 comprises 12 residues. Per the germline V gene, CDR1 is KGHSH and CDR2 is LQKENI. CDR3 bases: TGTGCCAGCTCACCGACTAGCGGAGGCGGGTACTTC. Its translation is CASSPTSGGGYF.

This chain connects TRBV3-1 (or the pseudogene TRBV3-2) to TRBJ1-4; D ambiguous. The CDR3 is made up of 15 amino acids. V was shortened by 1 base and J by 3 bases, with 9 bases between the two germline ends. CDR1 and CDR2 from the germline V gene are LGHDT and YNNKEL (reference sequence). This CDR3 reads CASSQVSGSNEKLFF. The CDR3, as DNA: TGTGCCAGCAGCCAAGTATCAGGCTCTAATGAAAAACTGTTTTTT.

The genes are TRBV11-2 and TRBJ2-5; D perhaps matches TRBD2 (6 bases). Trimming removed 5 bases from V and 5 bases from J, with 18 bases in between. Germline-derived CDR1 and CDR2 are SGHAT and FQNNGV. This CDR3 region has 15 residues. DNA for the CDR3: TGTGCCAGCAGCAAAGCCCTGCGGGGCTGGGAGACCCAGTACTTC. Protein sequence: CASSKALRGWETQYF.

This chain connects TRBV19 to TRBJ2-7, with TRBD1 matching 9 bases. The CDR3 length is 19 residues. The V gene's germline CDR1 is LNHDA and CDR2 SQIVND (reference sequence). With 7 bases clipped from V and 3 bases from J, the junction kept 22 bases outside the gene matches. CDR3 region: CASNPFSKSGTGIGYEQYV. As DNA, the CDR3 is TGTGCCAGTAACCCTTTTTCAAAATCCGGGACAGGGATTGGCTACGAGCAGTACGTC.

The gene calls are TRBV27 and TRBJ2-2, with no clear D. The length of the CDR3 is 16 residues. Between the trimmed V and J ends, which lost 2 bases and 0 bases, there was a span of 10 bases. From germline, CDR1 is MNHEY and CDR2 SMNVEV (reference sequence). The CDR3 sequence: CASSLAVSANTGELFF. The CDR3, as DNA: TGTGCCAGCAGTTTAGCAGTCAGCGCGAACACCGGGGAGCTGTTTTTT.

This chain joins TRBV7-2 and TRBJ1-1; weak D call: TRBD1 (5 bases). Trimming removed 6 bases from V and 10 bases from J, with 18 bases in between. Germline assignment: CDR1 SGHTA and CDR2 FQGNSA. This CDR3 region has 13 residues. CDR3 in amino acids: CASSPGRGPAAFF. In DNA, the CDR3 is TGTGCCAGCAGTCCAGGGCGGGGACCGGCAGCTTTCTTT.

The chain employs TRBV24-1 and TRBJ2-7, with D perhaps TRBD2 (5 bases). The CDR3 has 15 amino acids. Trimming removed 8 bases from V and 3 bases from J, with 19 bases in between. CDR1 KGHDR and CDR2 SFDVKD come from the germline V gene. The CDR3, as DNA: TGTGCCACCACTAGTGAGGGATGGACCAACTACGAGCAGTACGTC. The encoded protein is CATTSEGWTNYEQYV.

The CDR3 DNA reads TGTGCCAGCAGCCGGGACAGAGTAACAAACTATGGCTACACCTTC. Its translation is CASSRDRVTNYGYTF. The chain recombines TRBV7-2 with TRBJ1-2; 7 bases are shared with TRBD1. This CDR3 spans 15 amino acids. Germline V gives CDR1 SGHTA, CDR2 FQGNSA. After removal of 5 bases from V and 2 bases from J, the junction contained 8 bases not matched to a gene.

CDR3 protein: CASSIDQGGGNGKEELFF. Written as DNA, the CDR3 is TGTGCCAGTAGTATAGATCAGGGAGGAGGGAACGGGAAGGAAGAACTGTTTTTT. The chain combines TRBV19 with TRBJ1-4; possible D gene TRBD1, 5 bases. CDR3 length equals 18 residues. CDR1 and CDR2 from the germline V gene are LNHDA and SQIVND (reference sequence). V lost 0 bases, J lost 12 bases, and 26 bases lay in between.

J is TRBJ2-7 and V is TRBV11-2; 7 bases map to TRBD1. V shed 8 bases, J shed 2 bases, and the junction held 9 bases outside the gene matches. The CDR3 is made up of 14 amino acids. Germline V gene sequence: CDR1 SGHAT, CDR2 FQNNGV. The CDR3 loop reads CASGTGTVAYEQYF. The CDR3 bases are TGTGCCAGCGGGACCGGGACAGTTGCCTACGAGCAGTACTTC.

The gene calls are TRBV11-2 and TRBJ2-7, with unresolved D. Trimming left V 5 bases short and J 4 bases short, with 6 bases between. In germline, CDR1 is SGHAT, CDR2 FQNNGV. The CDR3 has 11 amino acids. The CDR3 DNA sequence: TGTGCCAGCAGCCCCCTGTACGAGCAGTACTTC. Amino acids: CASSPLYEQYF.

This clone was detected only a few times. The CDR3 DNA reads TGTGCCAGCAGCGACAGGGGAGGGAATGAAAAACTGTTTTTT. Translating it yields CASSDRGGNEKLFF. This sequence joins TRBV6-2 or TRBV6-3 and TRBJ1-4, with TRBD1 identical over 8 bases. Germline loops: CDR1 MNHEY, CDR2 SVGEGT. The CDR3 totals 14 residues. The V and J ends lost 6 bases and 5 bases, in that order; junction bases with no gene match: 5.

V is TRBV12-3 or TRBV12-4 and J is TRBJ1-2; D is undetermined. This CDR3 comprises 13 residues. Trimming stripped 3 bases from V and 4 bases from J, with 9 bases between. CDR3 bases: TGTGCCAGCAGTTTGGGAGGGATCTATGGCTACACCTTC. It is translated as CASSLGGIYGYTF.

The chain carries TRBV28 and TRBJ1-2; 7 bases match TRBD1. V gave up 2 bases and J gave up 6 bases; unmatched junction bases: 9. Germline CDR1 MDHEN, CDR2 SYDVKM. The CDR3 has 15 amino acids. The CDR3 region is CASSLQGGGKDGYTF. CDR3 bases: TGTGCCAGCAGTTTACAGGGGGGTGGGAAGGATGGCTACACCTTC.

The V call is TRBV28, the J call TRBJ1-2, with D perhaps matching TRBD1 (6 bases). V gave up 4 bases and J gave up 3 bases, with 21 bases separating them. Germline V gives CDR1 MDHEN, CDR2 SYDVKM. This CDR3 contains 17 residues. Here the CDR3 reads CASSSSVYRVVDYGYTF. The CDR3 bases are TGTGCCAGCAGTTCATCGGTCTACAGGGTCGTGGACTATGGCTACACCTTC.

The chain joins TRBV19 to TRBJ2-5; 8 bases agree with TRBD2. The CDR3 contains 14 residues. V lost 11 bases to trimming and J lost 2 bases; unmatched junction nucleotides: 10. The V gene's germline CDR1 is LNHDA and CDR2 SQIVND (reference sequence). CDR3: CASSGSGGQETQYF. DNA of the CDR3: TGTGCCTCCTCCGGGAGCGGGGGACAAGAGACCCAGTACTTC.

The chain couples TRBV7-6 to TRBJ2-5, with 12 bases identical to TRBD2. V dropped 2 bases and J dropped 4; count of bases not matched to a gene: 11. Germline lookup yields CDR1 SGHVS and CDR2 FNYEAQ. The CDR3 extends over 18 amino acids. As DNA, the CDR3 is TGTGCCAGCAGCTTACGGTCAGGGCTAGCGGGAGGGGGAGAGACCCAGTACTTC. Its translation is CASSLRSGLAGGGETQYF.

V gene TRBV6-6 combines with J gene TRBJ2-1; 8 positions match TRBD2. The CDR3 extends over 14 amino acids. Trimming cost V 7 bases and J 4 bases; bases outside gene matches: 6. In germline, CDR1 is MNHNY, CDR2 SVGAGI (reference sequence). As DNA, the CDR3 is TGTGCCAGCATCACTAGCGGAGCATACAATGAGCAGTTCTTC. Its protein is CASITSGAYNEQFF.

V is TRBV28 and J is TRBJ1-1; D possibly corresponds to TRBD1 (5 bases). The CDR3 extends over 14 amino acids. V lost 6 bases, J lost 7 bases, and 18 bases lay in between. In germline, CDR1 is MDHEN, CDR2 SYDVKM. CDR3 DNA sequence: TGTGCCAGCAGCCTTGGGGGGGTAACGCGTGAAGCTTTCTTT. Protein sequence: CASSLGGVTREAFF.

This clone showed up just once. This sequence joins TRBV13 and TRBJ2-2; 11 bases fit TRBD1. The J segment lost 4 bases and the V segment lost 4 bases, leaving 8 bases of the junction unmatched. The CDR3 consists of 17 residues. Germline V gives CDR1 PRHDT, CDR2 FYEKMQ (reference sequence). CDR3 bases: TGTGCCAGCAGCTCCGGACAGGGGGCGGTTCTCACCGGGGAGCTGTTTTTT. Encoded protein: CASSSGQGAVLTGELFF.

The chain recombines TRBV7-6 with TRBJ2-3; perhaps TRBD2 as D (6 bases). Germline assignment: CDR1 SGHVS and CDR2 FNYEAQ. The CDR3 is 18 residues long. Trimming cost V 7 bases and J 0 bases, with 23 bases left between them. The chain's CDR3 is CASTLRRRGETSTDTQYF. CDR3 DNA sequence: TGTGCCAGCACCCTCCGACGGCGGGGAGAGACTAGCACAGATACGCAGTATTTT.

This chain links TRBV19 with TRBJ1-2, with D hard to call. The germline V and J ends were trimmed by 3 bases and 5 bases, with 10 bases remaining between them. Germline V lookup: CDR1 LNHDA, CDR2 SQIVND (reference sequence). This CDR3 contains 13 residues. The CDR3 protein is CASSIFGQYGYTF. Written as DNA, the CDR3 is TGTGCCAGTAGTATTTTTGGCCAGTATGGCTACACCTTC.